The 16 T cell receptor beta chains below all came from one sample that was sequenced in a study of CD8+CD57+ T cells in acquired aplastic anemia. The sequenced patients had an expansion of CD8+CD57+ cells seen by flow cytometry. Genomic DNA provided the template from which TCR beta VDJ and CDR3 profiles were obtained. In TCRdb, the reads were re-called with MiXCR into one record per CDR3 protein. Of fewer than 250,000 distinct CDR3 sequences listed, around half were seen once; the top ten hold 7.8%. Sample: sorted CD4+, CD8+, or CD8+CD57+ T cells (not recorded which) from PBMCs. Every receptor here comes from a human donor with aplastic anemia.

About this clonotype: Lacking the conserved final phenylalanine or tryptophan, this CDR3 likely reflects a read error. V is TRBV19 and J is TRBJ2-7; perhaps TRBD1 as D (5 bases). The germline V and J ends were trimmed by 5 bases and 1 base, with 24 bases remaining between them. The germline V gene has CDR1 LNHDA and CDR2 SQIVND (reference sequence). This CDR3 is 18 amino acids long. The CDR3: CASSEAGLNIPASYEQYC. As DNA, the CDR3 is TGTGCCAGTAGTGAAGCAGGGTTGAACATACCTGCATCCTACGAGCAGTACTGC.

The CDR3 coding sequence is TGCAGTGCTAGTTACAGGGAGGTCGGTACAAACTATGGCTACACCTTC. Translated: CSASYREVGTNYGYTF. This chain connects TRBV20-1 to TRBJ1-2; a possible D gene is TRBD1 (6 bases). Germline CDR1 is DFQATT and CDR2 is SNEGSKA (reference sequence). The CDR3 contains 16 residues. Trimming removed 3 bases at V and 2 bases at J, with 19 bases between.

The chain is built from TRBV6-6 and TRBJ2-5; possible D gene TRBD2, 5 bases. The V gene's germline CDR1 is MNHNY and CDR2 SVGAGI (reference sequence). Trimming left V 6 bases short and J 4 bases short, with 12 bases between. The CDR3 is made up of 13 amino acids. CDR3 protein: CASSYGMGETQYF. CDR3 sequence (DNA): TGTGCCAGCAGCTACGGGATGGGAGAGACCCAGTACTTC.

This clonotype appeared many times. The chain has TRBV10-1 and TRBJ2-5, with 9 bases matching TRBD2. The V and J ends lost 3 bases and 1 base, in that order; junction bases with no gene match: 3. In germline, CDR1 is WNHNN, CDR2 SYGVQD (reference sequence). The CDR3 is made up of 15 amino acids. This chain's CDR3 is CASSDEAGGQETQYF. DNA of the CDR3: TGCGCCAGCAGTGACGAAGCGGGAGGCCAAGAGACCCAGTACTTC.

The table lists this clonotype with many counts. This sequence joins TRBV27 and TRBJ2-5, with 11 nucleotides matching TRBD2. Per the germline V gene, CDR1 is MNHEY and CDR2 is SMNVEV (reference sequence). The CDR3 totals 16 residues. V lost 5 bases and J lost 4; bases outside the gene matches: 9. CDR3 amino acids: CASSLFAGTSGETQYF. Written as DNA, the CDR3 is TGTGCCAGCAGTCTATTTGCCGGGACTAGCGGAGAGACCCAGTACTTC.

This chain uses TRBV10-2 with TRBJ1-3, with 7 nucleotides matching TRBD1. Unmatched junction bases numbered 10, after V lost 1 base and J lost 1 base. Looked up from germline, CDR1 is WSHSY and CDR2 is SAAADI. The CDR3 spans 18 residues. The CDR3 sequence is CASSEFPGTEVSGNTIYF. The CDR3 DNA is TGCGCCAGCAGTGAGTTTCCCGGGACAGAGGTTTCTGGAAACACCATATATTTT.

This clonotype was counted many times. The chain carries TRBV27 and TRBJ2-3; D remains unclear. This CDR3 spans 13 amino acids. Trimming took off 2 bases at V and 3 bases at J, with 6 bases between the two ends. Germline loops: CDR1 MNHEY, CDR2 SMNVEV (reference sequence). The CDR3 here is CASSLGSTDTQYF. In DNA, the CDR3 is TGTGCCAGCAGTTTAGGCAGTACAGATACGCAGTATTTT.

The gene calls are TRBV19 and TRBJ2-6; D gene unclear. This CDR3 has 11 amino acids. V was shortened by 8 bases and J by 5 bases, with 4 bases between the two germline ends. CDR1 is LNHDA and CDR2 is SQIVND in the germline V gene (reference sequence). This CDR3 is CASGWANVLTF. CDR3 in DNA: TGTGCCAGTGGCTGGGCCAACGTCCTGACTTTC.

This clonotype was recorded at least ten times. The V gene is TRBV25-1, the J gene TRBJ2-1, with D possibly matching TRBD2 (7 bases). V was clipped by 3 bases and J by 3 bases, with 15 bases between them. The CDR3 is made up of 16 amino acids. Germline V gene data show CDR1 as MGHDK and CDR2 as SYGVNS. The CDR3 loop is CASSDPGGALYNEQFF. The CDR3 DNA sequence: TGTGCCAGCAGTGACCCTGGGGGGGCTCTCTACAATGAGCAGTTCTTC. Using reference TRBV25-1 and TRBJ2-1 for the parts outside the CDR3, the full variable domain is EADIYQTPRYLVIGTGKKITLECSQTMGHDKMYWYQQDPGMELHLIHYSYGVNSTEKGDLSSESTVSRIRTEHFPLTLESARPSHTSQYLCASSDPGGALYNEQFFGPGTRLTVL.

CDR3 sequence reads: CASSDPGRQGYEQYF. In DNA, the CDR3 is TGTGCCAGCAGTGACCCCGGTAGACAGGGCTACGAGCAGTACTTC. The chain links TRBV25-1 to TRBJ2-7; TRBD1 agrees at 7 bases. Trimming took 3 bases from V and 3 from J; bases not matched to a gene: 8. CDR1 is MGHDK and CDR2 is SYGVNS in the germline V gene. The CDR3 extends over 15 amino acids.

This clonotype showed up many times. The chain carries TRBV25-1 and TRBJ2-1; TRBD2 aligns across 8 bases. Germline CDR1 is MGHDK and CDR2 is SYGVNS. This CDR3 region has 16 residues. Losses at the gene ends were 6 bases for V and 0 bases for J; bases not matched to a gene: 7. CDR3 DNA sequence: TGTGCCAGCAGCGGAGCCGGGACTAGCTCCTACAATGAGCAGTTCTTC. Encoded protein: CASSGAGTSSYNEQFF. The full variable domain, its missing parts supplied by reference TRBV25-1 and TRBJ2-1, is EADIYQTPRYLVIGTGKKITLECSQTMGHDKMYWYQQDPGMELHLIHYSYGVNSTEKGDLSSESTVSRIRTEHFPLTLESARPSHTSQYLCASSGAGTSSYNEQFFGPGTRLTVL.

This clonotype was seen more than once but under ten times. The gene calls are TRBV20-1 and TRBJ2-3; no reliable D call. Germline V gene sequence: CDR1 DFQATT, CDR2 SNEGSKA (reference sequence). V was shortened by 2 bases and J by 3 bases, with 3 bases between the two germline ends. The CDR3 totals 11 residues. CDR3 sequence: CSARWTDTQYF. In DNA form, the CDR3 reads TGCAGTGCTAGATGGACAGATACGCAGTATTTT.

The chain recombines TRBV7-6 with TRBJ2-2; 14 bases fit TRBD2. CDR3 length: 15 amino acids. With V trimmed by 4 bases and J by 7 bases, 2 bases remained unmatched. The germline V gene encodes CDR1 SGHVS and CDR2 FNYEAQ. The CDR3 spells CASSSTSGRVGELFF. The DNA of the CDR3 is TGTGCCAGCAGCTCGACTAGCGGGAGGGTCGGGGAGCTGTTTTTT.

This chain links TRBV10-3 with TRBJ2-3; D possibly corresponds to TRBD2 (7 bases). Germline CDR1 reads ENHRY; CDR2 reads SYGVKD. The CDR3 covers 15 residues. The ends were cut back, 3 bases at V and 6 bases at J, with 16 bases in the middle. The CDR3 nucleotides are TGTGCCATCAGTGACCCCGGGGGAGGGGGGGATACGCAGTATTTT. This encodes CAISDPGGGGDTQYF.

This sequence joins TRBV7-8 and TRBJ1-2, with D unresolved. The CDR3 has 14 residues. The germline CDR1 and CDR2 sequences are SGHVS and FQNEAQ. The V end lost 1 base, the J end lost 2 bases, and 8 bases lay between the germline ends. The CDR3 sequence is CASSLVPKNYGYTF. The DNA of the CDR3 is TGTGCCAGCAGCTTAGTTCCCAAAAACTATGGCTACACCTTC.

This chain connects TRBV12-3 or TRBV12-4 to TRBJ1-2; no definite D call. This CDR3 region has 13 residues. Trimming left V 6 bases short and J 8 bases short, with 16 bases between. The CDR3 reads CASSATNGRGYTF. CDR3 DNA sequence: TGTGCCAGCAGCGCTACTAATGGGAGGGGCTACACCTTC.